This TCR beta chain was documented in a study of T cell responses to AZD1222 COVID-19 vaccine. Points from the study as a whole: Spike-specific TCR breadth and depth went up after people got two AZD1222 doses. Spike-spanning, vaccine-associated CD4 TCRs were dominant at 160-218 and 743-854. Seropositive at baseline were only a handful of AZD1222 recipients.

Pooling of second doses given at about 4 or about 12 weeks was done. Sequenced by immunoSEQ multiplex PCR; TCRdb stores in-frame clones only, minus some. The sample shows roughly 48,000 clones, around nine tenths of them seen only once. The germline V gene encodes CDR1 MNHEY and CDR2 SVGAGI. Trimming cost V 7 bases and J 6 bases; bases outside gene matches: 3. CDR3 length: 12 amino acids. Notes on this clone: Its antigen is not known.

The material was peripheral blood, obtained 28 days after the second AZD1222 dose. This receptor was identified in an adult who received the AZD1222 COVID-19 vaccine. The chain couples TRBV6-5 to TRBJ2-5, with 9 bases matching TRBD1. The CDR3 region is CASTGQGKTQYF. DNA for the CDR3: TGTGCCAGCACCGGACAGGGGAAGACCCAGTACTTC.